The next 18 T cell receptor beta chains were all read from a single sample in a study of blood T cells in healthy people across ages. The authors ran a second PCR of 7 to 11 cycles using a sample-barcoded 5' primer and a J-beta primer mix. TCRdb reprocessed the 5' RACE reads with MiXCR, giving one entry per CDR3 protein. The sample contains hundreds of thousands of distinct CDR3 sequences, roughly 21% of which appear only once. Input material: blood. Every receptor here comes from a man between 65 and 79 years old in good health.

This chain links TRBV5-1 with TRBJ2-5; no reliable D call. V lost 0 bases, J lost 9 bases, and 15 bases lay in between. The germline V gene has CDR1 SGHRS and CDR2 YFSETQ. The CDR3 loop spans 14 amino acids. The CDR3 sequence is CASSLVGQSESQYF. The CDR3 nucleotides are TGCGCCAGCAGCTTGGTCGGGCAGAGTGAGTCCCAGTACTTC.

This clonotype was observed a handful of times. The chain recombines TRBV11-2 with TRBJ2-7; D gene ambiguous. V was shortened by 0 bases and J by 7 bases, with 7 bases between the two germline ends. The CDR3 is 12 residues long. Germline V gene lookup returns CDR1 SGHAT and CDR2 FQNNGV. CDR3 sequence: CASSLDKGEQYF. CDR3 nucleotides: TGTGCCAGCAGCTTAGATAAGGGTGAGCAGTACTTC.

Concerning this clonotype itself: Its ends do not fully match the called genes, so a read error is possible. The chain employs TRBV7-7 and TRBJ2-5; the D is unclear. CDR1 is SSHAT, CDR2 FNYEAQ, per germline (reference sequence). The CDR3 covers 16 residues. The CDR3 sequence is CASSLPGQASQETQYF. The DNA of the CDR3 is TGTGCTAGCAGCTTACCCGGCCAGGCCTCCCAAGAGACCCAGTACTTC.

This clonotype was recorded a few times. The rearrangement joins TRBV4-1 to TRBJ2-2; D gene uncertain. The CDR3 loop spans 17 amino acids. V gave up 0 bases and J gave up 0 bases, with 11 bases separating them. CDR1 is MGHRA and CDR2 is YSYEKL in the germline V gene. CDR3 sequence: CASSQDQGLANTGELFF. In DNA, the CDR3 is TGCGCCAGCAGCCAAGATCAAGGGCTAGCGAACACCGGGGAGCTGTTTTTT.

The sample holds a few counts of this clonotype. One junction end does not reproduce the germline sequence, and a read error may be involved. The V call is TRBV7-7, the J call TRBJ2-5, with a weak D call TRBD1 (6 bases). The CDR3 loop spans 15 amino acids. CDR1 is SSHAT and CDR2 is FNYEAQ in the germline V gene (reference sequence). CDR3 region: CASSLSLGGQETQYF. CDR3 coding DNA: TGTGCTAGCAGCTTATCACTAGGGGGCCAAGAGACCCAGTACTTC.

On this clonotype itself: A single base separates this from a much larger clone, so it may be a read error. The chain carries TRBV6-6 and TRBJ1-5, with D unclear. The CDR3 length is 13 residues. CDR1 MNHNY and CDR2 SVGAGI come from the germline V gene (reference sequence). The CDR3 loop is CTSNMNGNQPQHF. CDR3 coding DNA: TGTACCAGTAATATGAATGGCAATCAGCCCCAGCATTTT.

This clonotype was recorded a few times. CDR3 amino acids: CASSQFRAGTGELFF. The CDR3 bases are TGTGCCAGCAGCCAATTTAGAGCCGGCACCGGGGAGCTGTTTTTT. This chain connects TRBV14 to TRBJ2-2, with D unresolved. V lost 2 bases, J lost 4 bases, and 11 bases lay in between. The CDR3 consists of 15 residues. Germline CDR1 reads SGHDN; CDR2 reads FVKESK.

This clonotype was recorded a few times. This chain joins TRBV3-1 and TRBJ2-5; 11 nucleotides line up with TRBD2. V was clipped by 4 bases and J by 3 bases; unmatched bases: 10. CDR1 is LGHDT and CDR2 is YNNKEL in the germline V gene (reference sequence). The CDR3 contains 17 residues. CDR3: CASSPGTSGSLKETQYF. The CDR3 bases are TGTGCCAGCAGCCCGGGGACTAGCGGAAGTCTTAAAGAGACCCAGTACTTC.

V and J are TRBV4-1 and TRBJ2-7; 10 bases agree with TRBD1. The junction had 7 bases not matched to a gene; V was cut back by 4 bases and J by 1 base. Germline V lookup: CDR1 MGHRA, CDR2 YSYEKL. CDR3 length equals 16 residues. The CDR3 protein is CASSRSGTGASYEQYF. The CDR3, as DNA: TGCGCCAGCAGCCGCTCGGGGACAGGGGCTTCCTACGAGCAGTACTTC.

The chain recombines TRBV7-2 with TRBJ2-5; D not resolved. The J call could be wrong; TRBJ2-7 is a better fit for the DNA end. The V gene's germline CDR1 is SGHTA and CDR2 FQGNSA. The CDR3 runs to 14 residues. CDR3 residues: CASSLMLSSYEQYF. The DNA for the CDR3 is TGTGCCAGCAGCCTAATGCTCTCTTCCTACGAGCAGTACTTC.

The chain carries TRBV24-1 and TRBJ1-4; D is ambiguous. CDR3 length: 16 amino acids. Trimming stripped 3 bases from V and 4 bases from J, with 14 bases between. Germline CDR1 reads KGHDR; CDR2 reads SFDVKD. The DNA of the CDR3 is TGTGCCACCAGTGATCGAGGATGGTGGCGTAATGAAAAACTGTTTTTT. The encoded protein is CATSDRGWWRNEKLFF.

At least ten counts were recorded for this clonotype. The gene calls are TRBV7-3 and TRBJ2-1; the D gene is possibly TRBD2 (6 bases). V lost 5 bases to trimming and J lost 5 bases, with 13 bases between them. The length of the CDR3 is 14 residues. CDR1 is SGHTA and CDR2 is FQGTGA in the germline V gene. The CDR3 is CASSLPGLNNEQFF. CDR3 in DNA: TGTGCCAGCAGCCTTCCGGGACTGAACAATGAGCAGTTCTTC.

J is TRBJ2-3 and V is TRBV6-2 or TRBV6-3; TRBD2 matches at 8 bases. This CDR3 spans 13 amino acids. The junction had 4 bases not matched to a gene; V was cut back by 6 bases and J by 5 bases. In germline, CDR1 is MNHEY, CDR2 SVGEGT. The CDR3: CASSDGRGDTQYF. CDR3 in DNA: TGTGCCAGCAGCGACGGGAGGGGAGATACGCAGTATTTT.

This clonotype came up a few times. The chain combines TRBV5-1 with TRBJ2-3, with D perhaps matching TRBD2 (6 bases). The CDR3 sequence is 14 residues long. Trimming took 4 bases from V and 4 from J, leaving 13 bases between them. Germline V gives CDR1 SGHRS, CDR2 YFSETQ. The CDR3 sequence: CASSPEASADTQYF. Here the CDR3 DNA reads TGCGCCAGCAGCCCGGAGGCTAGCGCAGATACGCAGTATTTT.

This chain connects TRBV29-1 to TRBJ1-1, with unresolved D. CDR3 length: 14 residues. Per the germline V gene, CDR1 is SQVTM and CDR2 is ANQGSEA. V lost 0 bases to trimming and J lost 6 bases, with 14 bases between them. The CDR3 DNA follows: TGCAGCGTTGAAGATCTACTCAGGTTGTCTGAAGCTTTCTTT. Residues: CSVEDLLRLSEAFF.

The chain recombines TRBV12-3 or TRBV12-4 with TRBJ2-2; 11 bases agree with TRBD2. The CDR3 covers 16 residues. V was clipped by 10 bases and J by 0 bases; unmatched bases: 7. The CDR3 DNA reads as TGTGCCATACTAGCGGGAGTGTACGCGAACACCGGGGAGCTGTTTTTT. It translates to CAILAGVYANTGELFF.

The chain employs TRBV7-9 and TRBJ2-1, with TRBD2 matching over 8 bases. V lost 5 bases to trimming and J lost 4 bases; unmatched junction nucleotides: 10. This CDR3 region has 16 residues. Germline V gene lookup returns CDR1 SEHNR and CDR2 FQNEAQ (reference sequence). The CDR3, as DNA: TGTGCCAGCAGCCCGGGGGGGGAGGGGAGGTACAATGAGCAGTTCTTC. Encoded protein: CASSPGGEGRYNEQFF.

The CDR3 sequence: CASSLGTGRITDTQYF. The CDR3 coding sequence is TGTGCCAGCAGTTTAGGGACAGGGCGGATCACAGATACGCAGTATTTT. The chain employs TRBV27 and TRBJ2-3, with 9 bases matching TRBD1. The CDR3 extends over 16 amino acids. The V gene's germline CDR1 is MNHEY and CDR2 SMNVEV (reference sequence). The J segment lost 2 bases and the V segment lost 2 bases, leaving 5 bases of the junction unmatched.